These T cell receptor beta chains were read from a single sample in a study of shared clonotypes between healthy human individuals. Data came from immunoSEQ multiplex PCR; TCRdb stores just in-frame clones and leaves some out. The sample shows roughly 2 million clones, approximately 95% of them seen only once. Specimen: naive CD4+ T cells sorted from blood. These receptors all stem from a man between 18 and 29 years old in good health. The CDR3 runs from the conserved cysteine through the conserved F or W. Each record gives: clone size, V gene, D gene, J gene, CDR3 protein, CDR3 DNA. A D gene is named only where the DNA matches it firmly. The size field is filled for only some rows; it gives once, few, many or a size class.

clone_size: -
v_call: TRBV28
d_call: -
j_call: TRBJ2-1
cdr3_aa: CASSLLRSYNEQFF
cdr3_nt: TGTGCCAGCAGTTTACTCCGCAGTTACAATGAGCAGTTCTTC

clone_size: -
v_call: TRBV11-3
d_call: -
j_call: TRBJ2-7
cdr3_aa: CASSRGPYYEQYF
cdr3_nt: TGTGCCAGCAGTAGAGGACCATACTACGAGCAGTACTTC

clone_size: -
v_call: TRBV25-1
d_call: -
j_call: TRBJ1-1
cdr3_aa: CASSEGNTEAFF
cdr3_nt: TGTGCCAGCAGTGAGGGGAACACTGAAGCTTTCTTT

clone_size: -
v_call: TRBV19
d_call: -
j_call: TRBJ1-4
cdr3_aa: CASSTLSRLTNEKLFF
cdr3_nt: TGTGCCAGTAGTACCCTCTCGCGGTTAACTAATGAAAAACTGTTTTTT

clone_size: -
v_call: TRBV19
d_call: TRBD2
j_call: TRBJ2-4
cdr3_aa: CASRKTSGSGNIQYF
cdr3_nt: TGTGCCAGTAGAAAGACTAGCGGGAGTGGGAACATTCAGTACTTC

clone_size: -
v_call: TRBV30
d_call: -
j_call: TRBJ2-5
cdr3_aa: CAWSLFGRLQETQYF
cdr3_nt: TGTGCCTGGAGTCTCTTCGGAAGGCTCCAAGAGACCCAGTACTTC

clone_size: once
v_call: TRBV10-3
d_call: TRBD1
j_call: TRBJ2-7
cdr3_aa: CAINEGASNYEQYF
cdr3_nt: TGTGCCATCAACGAGGGGGCCTCAAACTACGAGCAGTACTTC

clone_size: -
v_call: TRBV2
d_call: -
j_call: TRBJ2-1
cdr3_aa: CASISEGRGEQFF
cdr3_nt: TGTGCCAGCATTTCTGAGGGCCGGGGTGAGCAGTTCTTC

clone_size: -
v_call: TRBV19
d_call: -
j_call: TRBJ1-6
cdr3_aa: CASSIEDSNNSPLHF
cdr3_nt: TGTGCCAGTAGTATAGAGGACAGCAATAATTCACCCCTCCACTTT

clone_size: once
v_call: TRBV18
d_call: TRBD2
j_call: TRBJ2-3
cdr3_aa: CASSTQTSGGADTQYF
cdr3_nt: TGTGCCAGCTCAACCCAGACTAGCGGGGGGGCCGATACGCAGTATTTT

clone_size: few
v_call: TRBV5-1
d_call: TRBD1
j_call: TRBJ2-5
cdr3_aa: CASSFDPPGQGQQETQYF
cdr3_nt: TGCGCCAGCAGCTTTGACCCACCGGGACAGGGGCAACAAGAGACCCAGTACTTC

clone_size: -
v_call: TRBV5-1
d_call: -
j_call: TRBJ1-1
cdr3_aa: CASSLERGTEAFF
cdr3_nt: TGCGCCAGCAGCTTGGAGAGGGGCACTGAAGCTTTCTTT

clone_size: -
v_call: TRBV21-1
d_call: -
j_call: TRBJ1-6
cdr3_aa: CASSKVRGQTISPLHF
cdr3_nt: TGTGCCAGCAGCAAAGTCCGGGGACAGACCATTTCACCCCTCCACTTT

clone_size: -
v_call: TRBV6-6
d_call: -
j_call: TRBJ2-5
cdr3_aa: CASSYSFRVQQETQYF
cdr3_nt: TGTGCCAGCAGTTACTCGTTCCGGGTCCAACAAGAGACCCAGTACTTC

clone_size: -
v_call: TRBV2
d_call: -
j_call: TRBJ2-7
cdr3_aa: CASKRGGTITYEQYF
cdr3_nt: TGTGCCAGCAAAAGGGGCGGGACGATAACCTACGAGCAGTACTTC

clone_size: -
v_call: TRBV30
d_call: TRBD2
j_call: TRBJ2-4
cdr3_aa: CAWSSGLAGAAAKNIQYF
cdr3_nt: TGTGCCTGGAGCTCGGGACTAGCGGGGGCGGCGGCCAAAAACATTCAGTACTTC

clone_size: -
v_call: TRBV29-1
d_call: -
j_call: TRBJ2-4
cdr3_aa: CSVSPVGNIQYF
cdr3_nt: TGCAGCGTTTCCCCAGTGGGAAACATTCAGTACTTC